Presented here are 20 T cell receptor beta chains from one specimen sequenced in a study of regulatory T cells in long-lasting Graves disease. Indicated time point: newly diagnosed GD, antithyroid drugs for less than 3 months. RNA isolated from PBMCs was used to make the TCR library. Both iRepertoire HTBI primers and Arm-PCR of CDR3 regions were used to build the TCR beta libraries. TCRdb passed the multiplex PCR reads through MiXCR, listing each CDR3 protein once. The repertoire has 380,000 or so distinct CDR3 sequences, around 15% of them found once; the top ten carry roughly 21%. These data also featured in a second study, about T cells in Graves' hyperthyroidism and ophthalmopathy.

Sequenced here: peripheral blood mononuclear cells (PBMCs), sampled at new diagnosis, from a patient treated with antithyroid drugs. These receptors all come from a woman between 18 and 29 years old with Graves disease.

Note on this clonotype: This is likely an artifact of a read error, given a far larger clone one base away. The chain carries TRBV18 and TRBJ2-1, with 10 bases that match TRBD1. This CDR3 region has 15 residues. CDR1 and CDR2 from the germline V gene are KGHSH and LQKENI. Unmatched junction bases numbered 9, after V lost 3 bases and J lost 10 bases. This CDR3 reads CASSPAGTGVYEQFF. CDR3 sequence (DNA): TGTGCCAGCTCACCGGCCGGGACAGGGGTCTACGAGCAGTTCTTC.

V usage is TRBV4-1 and J usage is TRBJ2-2; D may be TRBD2 (5 bases). Trimming removed 2 bases from V and 2 bases from J, with 12 bases in between. This CDR3 is 16 amino acids long. Per the germline V gene, CDR1 is MGHRA and CDR2 is YSYEKL. CDR3 in amino acids: CASSQRTLGNTGELFF. In DNA form, the CDR3 reads TGCGCCAGCAGCCAAAGGACTCTGGGAAACACCGGGGAGCTGTTTTTT.

This clonotype was observed a few times. V is TRBV6-1 and J is TRBJ2-1; D perhaps matches TRBD2 (6 bases). CDR3 length equals 15 residues. Deletions cut 6 bases from V and 0 bases from J, with 12 bases between. From germline, CDR1 is MNHNS and CDR2 SASEGT. The CDR3 DNA reads TGTGCCAGCAGCCACGAGCGGGTCTCCTACAATGAGCAGTTCTTC. Residues: CASSHERVSYNEQFF.

There are many counts of this clonotype. This sequence joins TRBV3-1 and TRBJ2-7; perhaps D is TRBD1 or TRBD2 (5 bases each). From germline, CDR1 is LGHDT and CDR2 YNNKEL (reference sequence). The V and J ends lost 6 bases and 4 bases respectively, with 19 bases between them. The CDR3 has 15 residues. The CDR3 nucleotides read TGTGCCAGCAGGCGTAATTGGGACGGAGAGTACGAGCAGTACTTC. This codes for CASRRNWDGEYEQYF.

Many counts were recorded for this clonotype. The chain is built from TRBV2 and TRBJ2-2; D is uncertain. The CDR3 covers 14 residues. Germline loops: CDR1 SNHLY, CDR2 FYNNEI. Trimming removed 4 bases at V and 4 bases at J, with 10 bases between. CDR3 bases: TGTGCCAGCAGTGGACCCAGAGGCACCGGGGAGCTGTTTTTT. Translating gives CASSGPRGTGELFF.

Comment on this clonotype: A much larger clone lies one base from this, so it may be a read error. The chain carries TRBV11-2 and TRBJ2-1; 7 bases fit TRBD1. The CDR3 has 15 residues. Germline V gene sequence: CDR1 SGHAT, CDR2 FQNNGV. CDR3 residues: CASSLTGTENNERFF. The CDR3 DNA follows: TGTGCCAGCAGCCTCACCGGGACAGAGAACAATGAGCGGTTCTTC. Filled out from reference TRBV11-2 and TRBJ2-1, the complete variable domain reads EAGVAQSPRYKIIEKRQSVAFWCNPISGHATLYWYQQILGQGPKLLIQFQNNGVVDDSQLPKDRFSAERLKGVDSTLKIQPAKLEDSAVYLCASSLTGTENNERFFGPGTRLTVL.

V usage is TRBV25-1 and J usage is TRBJ1-4; the D is unclear. Trimming left V 3 bases short and J 3 bases short, with 8 bases between. Germline lookup yields CDR1 MGHDK and CDR2 SYGVNS. This CDR3 spans 14 amino acids. This chain's CDR3 is CASSERAANEKLFF. The CDR3 DNA sequence: TGTGCCAGCAGTGAGAGGGCGGCTAATGAAAAACTGTTTTTT.

This clonotype was observed many times. The V call is TRBV6-1, the J call TRBJ2-2, with 11 bases matching TRBD2. V lost 7 bases and J lost 6; bases outside the gene matches: 4. The CDR3 length is 14 residues. Germline V gene sequence: CDR1 MNHNS, CDR2 SASEGT. CDR3 DNA sequence: TGTGCCAGCATTCGTAGCGGGAGGGCCGGGGAGCTGTTTTTT. As protein: CASIRSGRAGELFF.

The chain uses TRBV7-9 and TRBJ2-3, with D uncertain. The V gene's germline CDR1 is SEHNR and CDR2 FQNEAQ (reference sequence). The V end was cut by 5 bases, the J end by 1 base, with 16 bases between. The CDR3 runs 16 residues. The CDR3 spells CASSDGSGPGTDTQYF. Written as DNA, the CDR3 is TGTGCCAGCAGCGACGGATCCGGTCCTGGCACAGATACGCAGTATTTT.

The V call is TRBV7-9, the J call TRBJ1-3; perhaps TRBD1 as D (6 bases). The CDR3 has 16 residues. V dropped 4 bases and J dropped 0 bases, with 13 bases sitting between them. Germline V gene data show CDR1 as SEHNR and CDR2 as FQNEAQ (reference sequence). CDR3 sequence: CASSSTGPYSGNTIYF. The DNA of the CDR3 is TGTGCCAGCAGCTCGACAGGCCCCTACTCTGGAAACACCATATATTTT.

At least ten counts were recorded for this clonotype. The gene calls are TRBV20-1 and TRBJ2-1; tentative D call: TRBD2 (7 bases). This CDR3 is built from 13 residues. V lost 0 bases to trimming and J lost 10 bases, with 13 bases between them. CDR1 is DFQATT, CDR2 SNEGSKA, per germline (reference sequence). The CDR3 protein is CSARDLGGQEQFF. CDR3 bases: TGCAGTGCTAGAGATTTGGGGGGGCAGGAGCAGTTCTTC.

Note on this clonotype: A single base separates this from a much larger clone, so it may be a read error. The chain uses TRBV7-2 and TRBJ2-4; 11 bases are a match to TRBD1. Germline V lookup: CDR1 SGHTA, CDR2 FQGNSA. The CDR3 contains 18 residues. The CDR3 protein is CASSQDPGQGAAKNTQYF. For the CDR3, the DNA is TGTGCCAGCAGCCAAGATCCCGGACAGGGGGCAGCCAAAAACACTCAGTACTTC.

This clonotype was counted at least ten times. V usage is TRBV10-3 and J usage is TRBJ2-7; perhaps D is TRBD1 or TRBD2 (5 bases each). Trimming shortened V by 0 bases and J by 0 bases, and 12 bases separated the two germline ends. The CDR3 has 16 amino acids. Germline loops: CDR1 ENHRY, CDR2 SYGVKD. The CDR3 loop reads CAISESRGRSSYEQYF. DNA of the CDR3: TGTGCCATCAGTGAGTCGAGGGGACGGAGCTCCTACGAGCAGTACTTC.

A few counts support this clonotype. This chain connects TRBV19 to TRBJ1-1, with TRBD1 matching 11 bases. With 6 bases clipped from V and 1 base from J, the junction kept 7 bases outside the gene matches. CDR1 is LNHDA and CDR2 is SQIVND in the germline V gene (reference sequence). This CDR3 has 16 amino acids. CDR3 DNA: TGTGCCAGTAGCCTCCGGACAGGGGGCGAGAACACTGAAGCTTTCTTT. This codes for CASSLRTGGENTEAFF.

This clonotype was picked up many times. The gene calls are TRBV20-1 and TRBJ2-7; D is ambiguous. Germline V gene lookup returns CDR1 DFQATT and CDR2 SNEGSKA (reference sequence). V was clipped by 5 bases and J by 0 bases, with 8 bases between them. The CDR3 extends over 12 amino acids. The CDR3 spells CSAFRASYEQYF. In DNA form, the CDR3 reads TGCAGTGCTTTCCGGGCCTCCTACGAGCAGTACTTC.

With regard to this clonotype: The junction differs from germline at one of its ends, possibly a read error. The chain uses TRBV3-1 and TRBJ2-7; no reliable D call. CDR1 is LGHDT, CDR2 YNNKEL, per germline (reference sequence). There are 12 residues in the CDR3. The DNA of the CDR3 is TGTACCAGCAGCCAAGGTTTCTACGAGCAGTACTTC. It is translated as CTSSQGFYEQYF.

This clonotype was detected ten times or more. The chain employs TRBV15 and TRBJ2-3, with a possible D match to TRBD2 (5 bases). This CDR3 is built from 12 residues. Trimming removed 3 bases at V and 6 bases at J, with 7 bases between. CDR1 and CDR2 from the germline V gene are LNHNV and YYDKDF (reference sequence). The CDR3 bases are TGTGCCACCAGCAGGAGGGAGGATACGCAGTATTTT. It encodes CATSRREDTQYF.

This clonotype was found once. In DNA, the CDR3 is TGTGCCAGCACGGTGGCAGGGACAGGGGAGTACGTACTGGATGAGCAGTTCTTC. Its protein is CASTVAGTGEYVLDEQFF. The chain recombines TRBV5-4 with TRBJ2-1, with 10 bases fitting TRBD1. Germline-derived CDR1 and CDR2 are SGHNT and YYREEE (reference sequence). The V and J ends lost 6 bases and 8 bases, in that order; junction bases with no gene match: 20. This CDR3 spans 18 amino acids.

This clonotype was seen many times. The chain employs TRBV28 and TRBJ2-5; 12 bases match TRBD2. The CDR3 is made up of 17 amino acids. Germline CDR1 is MDHEN and CDR2 is SYDVKM. The junction had 11 bases not matched to a gene; V was cut back by 4 bases and J by 5 bases. The chain's CDR3 is CASSSYTLAGGKETQYF. Written as DNA, the CDR3 is TGTGCCAGCAGTTCGTATACACTAGCGGGAGGAAAGGAGACCCAGTACTTC. Full variable domain (rest looked up from reference TRBV28 and TRBJ2-5): DVKVTQSSRYLVKRTGEKVFLECVQDMDHENMFWYRQDPGLGLRLIYFSYDVKMKEKGDIPEGYSVSREKKERFSLILESASTNQTSMYLCASSSYTLAGGKETQYFGPGTRLLVL.

The table lists this clonotype with many counts. The chain employs TRBV20-1 and TRBJ2-3, with D possibly being TRBD2 (6 bases). V gave up 3 bases and J gave up 6 bases, with 10 bases separating them. The germline V gene has CDR1 DFQATT and CDR2 SNEGSKA (reference sequence). The CDR3 extends over 12 amino acids. CDR3: CSASGGADTQYF. The CDR3 nucleotides are TGCAGTGCTAGCGGGGGTGCTGATACGCAGTATTTT.